This T cell receptor (beta chain) was profiled in a study of blood T cell repertoires in COVID-19. Study details: COVID-19 samples from acute and convalescent phases originated in the United States, Italy and Spain. PBMCs, B-cell-depleted T cells, or T cells provided the cDNA or gDNA that made up the material.

In the authors' methods: Amplified reference gene primers provided the basis for estimating nucleated cell counts. Repertoires were generated with immunoSEQ multiplex PCR, while TCRdb's copy carries only in-frame clones and drops some. That table supplies the V and J calls and clone size; D and trimming were determined from the DNA. This table holds about 180,000 clones, approximately 86% found once. The CDR3 has 14 amino acids. Germline V CDR1 and CDR2: MGHDK, SYGVNS. V shed 2 bases and J 8 bases; nucleotides not matched to a gene: 4. Sequencing was performed on peripheral blood. The TCR was taken from a woman aged 50 to 65 with acute or convalescent COVID-19. V and J are TRBV25-1 and TRBJ2-5; 11 nucleotides agree with TRBD1. The CDR3 sequence: CASSEKDRGPTQYF. CDR3 DNA sequence: TGTGCCAGCAGTGAAAAGGACAGGGGGCCTACCCAGTACTTC.